This TCR beta chain was profiled in a study of blood T cells in healthy people across ages. A second roughly 6 to 12 cycle PCR used barcoded and J-beta primers. Every cDNA molecule carried a tag from a template-switch adaptor bearing 12 random nucleotides. TCRdb re-derived calls from the 5' RACE reads in MiXCR, one entry per CDR3 protein. The data show about 800,000 distinct CDR3 sequences, with about three fifths seen just once and 22% held by the top ten. The germline CDR1 and CDR2 sequences are SEHNR and FQNEAQ (reference sequence). The CDR3 extends over 12 amino acids. Sequencing was done on a sample of blood. The clonotype originates from a man younger than 40 in good health. V usage is TRBV7-9 and J usage is TRBJ2-4, with TRBD1 matching 10 bases. TRBJ2-7 matches the DNA end more closely, so the J call is doubtful. In DNA form, the CDR3 reads TGTGCCAGCGCAGACAGGGGGCACGAGCAGTACTTC. This encodes CASADRGHEQYF.